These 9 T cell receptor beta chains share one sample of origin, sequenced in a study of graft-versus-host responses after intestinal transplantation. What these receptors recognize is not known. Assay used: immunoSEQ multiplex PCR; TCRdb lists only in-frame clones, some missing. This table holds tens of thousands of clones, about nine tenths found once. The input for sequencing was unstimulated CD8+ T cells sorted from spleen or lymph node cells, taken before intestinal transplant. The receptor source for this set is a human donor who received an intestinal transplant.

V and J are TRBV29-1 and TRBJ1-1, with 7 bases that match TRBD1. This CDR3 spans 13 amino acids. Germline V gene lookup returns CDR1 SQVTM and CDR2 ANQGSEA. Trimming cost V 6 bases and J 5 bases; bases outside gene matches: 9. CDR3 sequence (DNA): TGCAGCGTGGCGGGACAGCAGGGTACTGAAGCTTTCTTT. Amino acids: CSVAGQQGTEAFF.

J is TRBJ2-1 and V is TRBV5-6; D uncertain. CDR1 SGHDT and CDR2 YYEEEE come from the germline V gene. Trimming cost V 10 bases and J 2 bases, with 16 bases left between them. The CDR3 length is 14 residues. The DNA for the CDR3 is TGTGCCGGCTCGTTGCGGCGAGCCTACAATGAGCAGTTCTTC. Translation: CAGSLRRAYNEQFF. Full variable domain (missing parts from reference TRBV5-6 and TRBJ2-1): DAGVTQSPTHLIKTRGQQVTLRCSPKSGHDTVSWYQQALGQGPQFIFQYYEEEERQRGNFPDRFSGHQFPNYSSELNVNALLLGDSALYLCAGSLRRAYNEQFFGPGTRLTVL.

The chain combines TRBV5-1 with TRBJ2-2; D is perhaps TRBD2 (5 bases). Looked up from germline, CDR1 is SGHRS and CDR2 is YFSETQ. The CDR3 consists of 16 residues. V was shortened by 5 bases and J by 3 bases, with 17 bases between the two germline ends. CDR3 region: CASRRAAQVDTGELFF. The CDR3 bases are TGCGCCAGCAGGAGGGCGGCGCAGGTTGACACCGGGGAGCTGTTTTTT. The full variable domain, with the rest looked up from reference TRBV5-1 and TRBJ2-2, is KAGVTQTPRYLIKTRGQQVTLSCSPISGHRSVSWYQQTPGQGLQFLFEYFSETQRNKGNFPGRFSGRQFSNSRSEMNVSTLELGDSALYLCASRRAAQVDTGELFFGEGSRLTVL.

CDR3 residues: CASSREGSWPWEQYF. CDR3 in DNA: TGTGCCAGCAGCAGGGAGGGGTCTTGGCCTTGGGAGCAGTACTTC. This chain uses TRBV5-6 with TRBJ2-7, with 7 bases that match TRBD2. The CDR3 runs to 15 residues. The germline gives CDR1 SGHDT, CDR2 YYEEEE. With 4 bases clipped from V and 7 bases from J, the junction kept 14 bases outside the gene matches.

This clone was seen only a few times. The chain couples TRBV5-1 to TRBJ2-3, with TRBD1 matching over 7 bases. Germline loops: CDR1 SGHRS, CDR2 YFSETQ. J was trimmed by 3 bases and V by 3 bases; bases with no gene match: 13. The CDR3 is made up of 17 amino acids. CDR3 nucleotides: TGCGCCAGCAGCTGGCAGACAGGGACCCTCAGGACAGATACGCAGTATTTT. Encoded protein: CASSWQTGTLRTDTQYF.

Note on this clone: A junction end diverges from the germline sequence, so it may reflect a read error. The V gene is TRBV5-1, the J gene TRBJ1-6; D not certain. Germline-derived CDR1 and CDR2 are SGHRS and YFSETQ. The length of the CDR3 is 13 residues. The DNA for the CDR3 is TGCGCCAGCAGTTTGGGGTTGGGGTCACCCCTCCACTTT. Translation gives CASSLGLGSPLHF.

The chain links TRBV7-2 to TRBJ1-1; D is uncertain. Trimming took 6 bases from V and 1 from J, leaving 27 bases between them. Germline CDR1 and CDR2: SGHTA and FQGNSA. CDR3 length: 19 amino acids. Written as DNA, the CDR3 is TGTGCCAGCAGTCCTGGACCAACAGAACCTCTCACGAAGAACACTGAAGCTTTCTTT. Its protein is CASSPGPTEPLTKNTEAFF.

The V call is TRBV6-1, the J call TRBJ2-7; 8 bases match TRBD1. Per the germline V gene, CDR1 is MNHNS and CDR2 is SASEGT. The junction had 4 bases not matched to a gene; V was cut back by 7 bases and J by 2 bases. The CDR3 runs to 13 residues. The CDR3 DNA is TGTGCCAGCAAGGAGACAGGGGCCTACGAGCAGTACTTC. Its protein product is CASKETGAYEQYF.

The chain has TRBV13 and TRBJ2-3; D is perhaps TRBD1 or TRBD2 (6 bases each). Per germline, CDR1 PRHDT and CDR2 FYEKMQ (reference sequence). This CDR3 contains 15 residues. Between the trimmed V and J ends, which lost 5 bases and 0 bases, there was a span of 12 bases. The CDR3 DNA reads TGTGCCAGCAGCCCCTGGGGGGCTAGCACAGATACGCAGTATTTT. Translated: CASSPWGASTDTQYF.